This T cell receptor (beta chain) was identified during a study of blood T cell dynamics during melanoma immunotherapy. Profiling relied on immunoSEQ multiplex PCR, and the TCRdb table lists in-frame clones only, not all of them. The table shows 17,000 or so clones, with about 83% occurring only once. This clone was observed a few times. Its antigen is undetermined. Whole-study results and caveats: Unlike progressors, later disease-control patients had W3 repertoires gaining clonality or diversity. Whether repertoire-driving clones were melanoma-specific could not be determined.

There are 14 residues in the CDR3. V shed 3 bases and J shed 1 base, with 10 bases lying between them. Germline V lookup: CDR1 SGDLS, CDR2 YYNGEE. As to time point: pre-treatment baseline. Sampling occurred pretreatment (T0) and at week 3 (W3), after cycle one of checkpoint blockade. The TCR originated in a human donor with melanoma. J is TRBJ2-5 and V is TRBV9; a possible D gene is TRBD1 (5 bases). Sequencing was performed on blood, taken from a patient treated with checkpoint blockade. Written as DNA, the CDR3 is TGTGCCAGCAGCGCAGGGTCAGGCCAAGAGACCCAGTACTTC. Translating it yields CASSAGSGQETQYF.